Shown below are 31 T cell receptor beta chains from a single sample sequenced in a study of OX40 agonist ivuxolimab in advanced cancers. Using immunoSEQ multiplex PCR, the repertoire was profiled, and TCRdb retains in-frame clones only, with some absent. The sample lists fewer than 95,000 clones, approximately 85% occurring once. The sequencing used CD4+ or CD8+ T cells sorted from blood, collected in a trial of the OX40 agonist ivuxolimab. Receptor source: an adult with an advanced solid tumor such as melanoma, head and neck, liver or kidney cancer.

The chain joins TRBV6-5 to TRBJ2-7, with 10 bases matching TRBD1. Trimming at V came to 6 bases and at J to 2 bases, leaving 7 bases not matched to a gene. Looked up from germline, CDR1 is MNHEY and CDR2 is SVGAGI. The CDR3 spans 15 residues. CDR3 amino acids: CASRRQGAVTYEQYF. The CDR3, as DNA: TGTGCCAGCAGGAGACAGGGGGCGGTAACCTACGAGCAGTACTTC.

Here the CDR3 DNA reads TGTGCCAGCAGCCAGGGACAGGGGGCATCGGGGGAGCTGTTTTTT. Amino acids: CASSQGQGASGELFF. This rearrangement joins TRBV7-3 to TRBJ2-2; 12 nucleotides line up with TRBD1. V shed 5 bases and J 8 bases; nucleotides not matched to a gene: 6. CDR3 size: 15 residues. Germline V gene lookup returns CDR1 SGHTA and CDR2 FQGTGA.

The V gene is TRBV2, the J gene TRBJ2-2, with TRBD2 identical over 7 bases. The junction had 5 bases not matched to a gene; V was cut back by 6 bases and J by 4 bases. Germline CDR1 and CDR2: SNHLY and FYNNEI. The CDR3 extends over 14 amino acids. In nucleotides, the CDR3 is TGTGCCAGCAGGGAGGGCGGGAGCACCGGGGAGCTGTTTTTT. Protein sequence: CASREGGSTGELFF.

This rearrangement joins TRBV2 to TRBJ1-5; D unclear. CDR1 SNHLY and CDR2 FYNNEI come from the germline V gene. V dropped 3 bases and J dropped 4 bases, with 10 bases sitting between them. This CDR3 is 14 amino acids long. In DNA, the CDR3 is TGTGCCAGCAGTGAGGGGAGGGTTAATCAGCCCCAGCATTTT. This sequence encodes CASSEGRVNQPQHF.

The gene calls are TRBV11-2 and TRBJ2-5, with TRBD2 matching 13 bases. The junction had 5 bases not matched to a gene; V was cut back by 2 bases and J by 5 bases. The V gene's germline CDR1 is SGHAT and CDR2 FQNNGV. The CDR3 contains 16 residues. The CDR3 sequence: CASSLRTSGGFETQYF. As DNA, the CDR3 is TGTGCCAGCAGCTTAAGGACTAGCGGGGGTTTTGAGACCCAGTACTTC.

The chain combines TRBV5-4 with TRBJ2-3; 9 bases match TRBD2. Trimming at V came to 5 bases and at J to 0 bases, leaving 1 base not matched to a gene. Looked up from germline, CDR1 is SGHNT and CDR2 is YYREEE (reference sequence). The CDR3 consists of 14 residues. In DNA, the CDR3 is TGTGCCAGCAGGAGCGGGGGGAGCACAGATACGCAGTATTTT. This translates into CASRSGGSTDTQYF.

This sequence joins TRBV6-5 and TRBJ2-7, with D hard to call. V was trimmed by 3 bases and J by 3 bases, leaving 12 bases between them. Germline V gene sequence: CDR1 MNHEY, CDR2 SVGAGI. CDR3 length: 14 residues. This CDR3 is CASSYSVGFYEQYF. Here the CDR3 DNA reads TGTGCCAGCAGTTATTCCGTGGGCTTCTACGAGCAGTACTTC.

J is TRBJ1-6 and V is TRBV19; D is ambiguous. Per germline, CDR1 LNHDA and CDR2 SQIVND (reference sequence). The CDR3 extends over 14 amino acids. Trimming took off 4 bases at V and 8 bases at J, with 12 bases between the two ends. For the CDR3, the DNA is TGTGCCAGTAGTACGGAGGGAGCGTATTCACCCCTCCACTTT. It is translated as CASSTEGAYSPLHF.

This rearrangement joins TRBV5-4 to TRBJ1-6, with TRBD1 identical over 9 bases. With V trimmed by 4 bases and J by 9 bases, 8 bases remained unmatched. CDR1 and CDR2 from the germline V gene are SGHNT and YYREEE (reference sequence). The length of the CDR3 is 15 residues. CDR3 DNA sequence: TGTGCCAGCAGCCAGCACACGGGACAGGGTTCACCCCTCCACTTT. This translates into CASSQHTGQGSPLHF.

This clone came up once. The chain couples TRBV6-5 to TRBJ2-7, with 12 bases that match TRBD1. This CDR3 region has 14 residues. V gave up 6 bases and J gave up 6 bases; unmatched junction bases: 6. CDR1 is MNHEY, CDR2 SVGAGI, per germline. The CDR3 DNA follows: TGTGCCAGCAGGTCCGGGACAGGGGGCTCCGAGCAGTACTTC. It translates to CASRSGTGGSEQYF.

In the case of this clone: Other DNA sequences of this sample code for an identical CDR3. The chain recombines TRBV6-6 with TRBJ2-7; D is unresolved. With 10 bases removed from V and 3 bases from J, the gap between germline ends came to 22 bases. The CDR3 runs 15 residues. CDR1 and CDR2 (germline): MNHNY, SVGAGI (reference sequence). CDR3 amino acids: CATAERLLGIYEQYF. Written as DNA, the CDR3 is TGTGCCACCGCCGAGAGGCTATTAGGGATCTACGAGCAGTACTTC.

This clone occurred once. CDR3 residues: CACSKDRGSYGYTF. The CDR3 DNA follows: TGTGCCTGCTCTAAAGACAGGGGTAGCTATGGCTACACCTTC. V usage is TRBV2 and J usage is TRBJ1-2; 8 bases are shared with TRBD1. The CDR3 loop spans 14 amino acids. Germline V gene sequence: CDR1 SNHLY, CDR2 FYNNEI. V lost 11 bases and J lost 4; bases outside the gene matches: 12.

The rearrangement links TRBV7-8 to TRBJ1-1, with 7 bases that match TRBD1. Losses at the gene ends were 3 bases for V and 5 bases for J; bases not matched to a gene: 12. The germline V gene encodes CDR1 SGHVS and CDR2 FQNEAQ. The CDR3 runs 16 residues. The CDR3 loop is CASSFTTGPLGTEAFF. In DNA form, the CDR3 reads TGTGCCAGCAGCTTTACGACAGGGCCTCTGGGGACTGAAGCTTTCTTT.

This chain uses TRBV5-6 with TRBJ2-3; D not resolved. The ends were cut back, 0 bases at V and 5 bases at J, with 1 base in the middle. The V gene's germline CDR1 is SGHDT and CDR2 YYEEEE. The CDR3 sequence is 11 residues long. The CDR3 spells CASSLEDTQYF. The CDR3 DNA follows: TGTGCCAGCAGCTTGGAAGATACGCAGTATTTT.

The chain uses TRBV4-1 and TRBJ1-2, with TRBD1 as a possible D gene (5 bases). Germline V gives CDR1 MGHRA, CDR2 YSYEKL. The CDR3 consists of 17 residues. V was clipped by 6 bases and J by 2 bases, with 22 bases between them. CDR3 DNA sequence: TGCGCCAGCAGTGAGGGCCAAGGGGTCGATTACAACTATGGCTACACCTTC. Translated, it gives CASSEGQGVDYNYGYTF.

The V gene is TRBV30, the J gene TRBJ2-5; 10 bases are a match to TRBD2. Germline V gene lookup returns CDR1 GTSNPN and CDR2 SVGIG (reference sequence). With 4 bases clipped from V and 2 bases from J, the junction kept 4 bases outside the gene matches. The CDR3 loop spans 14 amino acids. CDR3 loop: CAWNRAGGQETQYF. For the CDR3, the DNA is TGTGCCTGGAACCGAGCGGGGGGGCAAGAGACCCAGTACTTC.

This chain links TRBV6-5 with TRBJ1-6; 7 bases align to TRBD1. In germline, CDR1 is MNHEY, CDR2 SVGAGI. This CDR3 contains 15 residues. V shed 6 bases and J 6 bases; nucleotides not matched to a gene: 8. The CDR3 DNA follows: TGTGCCAGCAGGACCTTTGACAGGGCTAATTCACCCCTCCACTTT. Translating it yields CASRTFDRANSPLHF.

The CDR3 protein is CSAPGGTDLFF. As DNA, the CDR3 is TGCAGTGCCCCAGGAGGGACGGACTTGTTCTTC. The chain carries TRBV20-1 and TRBJ2-1; D perhaps matches TRBD2 (6 bases). The germline V gene encodes CDR1 DFQATT and CDR2 SNEGSKA (reference sequence). Trimming pared 6 bases from V and 15 bases from J, leaving 18 bases between. This CDR3 has 11 amino acids.

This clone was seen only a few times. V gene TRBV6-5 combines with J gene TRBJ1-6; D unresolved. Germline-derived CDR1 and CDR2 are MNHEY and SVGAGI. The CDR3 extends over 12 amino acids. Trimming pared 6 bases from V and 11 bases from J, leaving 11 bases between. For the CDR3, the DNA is TGTGCCAGCAGGGCCGCCGCTCCACCCCTCCACTTT. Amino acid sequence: CASRAAAPPLHF.

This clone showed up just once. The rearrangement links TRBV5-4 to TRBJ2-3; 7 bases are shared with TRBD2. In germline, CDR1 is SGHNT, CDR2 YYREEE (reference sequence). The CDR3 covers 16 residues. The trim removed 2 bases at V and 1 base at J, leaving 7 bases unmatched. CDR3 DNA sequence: TGTGCCAGCAGCTTTCGACTAGCCGGGCGCACAGATACGCAGTATTTT. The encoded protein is CASSFRLAGRTDTQYF.

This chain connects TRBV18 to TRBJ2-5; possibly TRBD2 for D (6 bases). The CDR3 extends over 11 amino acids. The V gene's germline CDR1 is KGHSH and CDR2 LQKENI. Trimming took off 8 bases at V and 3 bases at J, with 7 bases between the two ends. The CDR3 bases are TGTGCCAGCAGACTAGAAGAGACCCAGTACTTC. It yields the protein CASRLEETQYF.

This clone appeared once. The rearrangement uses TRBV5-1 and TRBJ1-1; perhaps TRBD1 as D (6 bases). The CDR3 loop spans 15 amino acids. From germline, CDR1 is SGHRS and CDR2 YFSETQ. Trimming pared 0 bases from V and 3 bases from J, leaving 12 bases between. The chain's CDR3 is CASSLVLPGDTEAFF. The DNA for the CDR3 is TGCGCCAGCAGCTTGGTCCTCCCAGGGGACACTGAAGCTTTCTTT.

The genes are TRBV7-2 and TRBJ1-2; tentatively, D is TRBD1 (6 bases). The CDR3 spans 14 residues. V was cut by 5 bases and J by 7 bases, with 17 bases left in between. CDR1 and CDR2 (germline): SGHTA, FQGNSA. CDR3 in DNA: TGTGCCAGCAGCCCTACTACAGGGTATCGTGGCTACACCTTC. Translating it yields CASSPTTGYRGYTF.

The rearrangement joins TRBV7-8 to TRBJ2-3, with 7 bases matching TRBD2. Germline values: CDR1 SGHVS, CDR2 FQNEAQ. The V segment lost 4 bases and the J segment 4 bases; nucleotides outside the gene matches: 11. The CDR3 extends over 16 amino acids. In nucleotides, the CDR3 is TGTGCCAGCAGCTCAAGGGGCGGGGGACGATCAGATACGCAGTATTTT. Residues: CASSSRGGGRSDTQYF.

CDR3 in DNA: TGTGCCAGTAGTATAGTCGACAGGTTGTTTCAGGCAGGGGAGCTGTTTTTT. Translating gives CASSIVDRLFQAGELFF. This chain uses TRBV19 with TRBJ2-2; possible D gene TRBD1, 6 bases. The V and J ends lost 1 base and 8 bases respectively, with 20 bases between them. The CDR3 length is 17 residues. The germline gives CDR1 LNHDA, CDR2 SQIVND (reference sequence).

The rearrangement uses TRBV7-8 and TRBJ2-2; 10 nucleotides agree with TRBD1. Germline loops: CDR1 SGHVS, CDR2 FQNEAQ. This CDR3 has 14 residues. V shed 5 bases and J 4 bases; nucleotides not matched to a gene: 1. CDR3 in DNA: TGTGCCAGCAGCCGGGACAGGGGCACCGGGGAGCTGTTTTTT. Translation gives CASSRDRGTGELFF.

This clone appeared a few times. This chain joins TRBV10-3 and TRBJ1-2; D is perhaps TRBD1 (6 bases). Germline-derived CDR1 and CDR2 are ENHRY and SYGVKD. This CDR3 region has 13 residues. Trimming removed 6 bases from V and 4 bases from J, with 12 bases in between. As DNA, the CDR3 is TGTGCCATCAGCTCACGGGACATCTATGGCTACACCTTC. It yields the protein CAISSRDIYGYTF.

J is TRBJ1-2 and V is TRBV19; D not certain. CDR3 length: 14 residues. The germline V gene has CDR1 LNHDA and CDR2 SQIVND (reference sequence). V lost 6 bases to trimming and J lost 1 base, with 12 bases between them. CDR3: CASRMSNINYGYTF. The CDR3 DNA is TGTGCCAGTAGAATGTCTAACATTAACTATGGCTACACCTTC. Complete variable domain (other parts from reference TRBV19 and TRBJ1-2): DGGITQSPKYLFRKEGQNVTLSCEQNLNHDAMYWYRQDPGQGLRLIYYSQIVNDFQKGDIAEGYSVSREKKESFPLTVTSAQKNPTAFYLCASRMSNINYGYTFGSGTRLTVV.

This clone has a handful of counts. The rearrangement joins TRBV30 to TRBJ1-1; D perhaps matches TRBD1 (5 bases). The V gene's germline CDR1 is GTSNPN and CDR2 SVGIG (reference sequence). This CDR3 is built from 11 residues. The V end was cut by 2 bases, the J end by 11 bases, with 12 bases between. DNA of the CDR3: TGTGCCTGGAGTAAGGGGCCGGGGGCTTTCTTT. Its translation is CAWSKGPGAFF.

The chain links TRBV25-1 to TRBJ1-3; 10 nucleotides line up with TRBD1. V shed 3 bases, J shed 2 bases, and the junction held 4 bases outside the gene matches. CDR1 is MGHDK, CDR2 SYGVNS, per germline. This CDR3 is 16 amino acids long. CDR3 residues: CASSESGTGAGNTIYF. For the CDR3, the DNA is TGTGCCAGCAGTGAGAGTGGGACAGGGGCTGGAAACACCATATATTTT.

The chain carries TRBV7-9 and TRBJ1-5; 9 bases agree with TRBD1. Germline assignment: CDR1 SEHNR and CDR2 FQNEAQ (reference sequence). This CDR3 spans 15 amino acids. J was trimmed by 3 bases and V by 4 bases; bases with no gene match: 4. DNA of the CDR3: TGTGCCAGCAGCTCAACAGGGGGCGTCAATCAGCCCCAGCATTTT. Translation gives CASSSTGGVNQPQHF.